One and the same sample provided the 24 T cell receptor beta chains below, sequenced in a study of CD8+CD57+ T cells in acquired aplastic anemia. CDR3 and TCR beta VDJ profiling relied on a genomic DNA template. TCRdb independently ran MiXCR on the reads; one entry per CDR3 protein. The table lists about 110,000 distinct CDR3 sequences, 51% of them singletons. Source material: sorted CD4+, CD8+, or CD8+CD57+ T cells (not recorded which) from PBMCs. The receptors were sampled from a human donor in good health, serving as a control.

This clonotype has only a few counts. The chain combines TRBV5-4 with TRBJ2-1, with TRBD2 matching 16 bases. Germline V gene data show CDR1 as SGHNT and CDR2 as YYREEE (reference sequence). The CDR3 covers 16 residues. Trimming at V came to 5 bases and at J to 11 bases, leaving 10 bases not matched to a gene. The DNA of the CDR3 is TGTGCCAGCAGTTTAACGGGACTAGCGGGGGGGTGGCAGCAGTTCTTC. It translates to CASSLTGLAGGWQQFF. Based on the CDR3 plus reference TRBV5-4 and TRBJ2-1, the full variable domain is ETGVTQSPTHLIKTRGQQVTLRCSSQSGHNTVSWYQQALGQGPQFIFQYYREEENGRGNFPPRFSGLQFPNYSSELNVNALELDDSALYLCASSLTGLAGGWQQFFGPGTRLTVL.

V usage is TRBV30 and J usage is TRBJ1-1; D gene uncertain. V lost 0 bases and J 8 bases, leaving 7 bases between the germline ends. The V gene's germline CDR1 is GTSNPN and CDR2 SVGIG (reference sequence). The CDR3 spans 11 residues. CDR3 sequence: CAWSVGTEAFF. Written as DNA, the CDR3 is TGTGCCTGGAGTGTAGGCACAGAAGCTTTCTTT.

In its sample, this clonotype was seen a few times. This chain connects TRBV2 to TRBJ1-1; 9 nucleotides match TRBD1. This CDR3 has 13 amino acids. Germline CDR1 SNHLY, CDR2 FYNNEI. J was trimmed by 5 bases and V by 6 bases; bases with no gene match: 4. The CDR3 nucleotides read TGTGCCAGCAGCGCTGGGACAGGGACTGAAGCTTTCTTT. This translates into CASSAGTGTEAFF.

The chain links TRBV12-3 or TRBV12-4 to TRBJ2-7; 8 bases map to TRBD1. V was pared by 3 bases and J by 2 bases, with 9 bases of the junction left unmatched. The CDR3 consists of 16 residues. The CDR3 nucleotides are TGTGCCAGCAGTTTGGCATACAGGGGGGACGCCTACGAGCAGTACTTC. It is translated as CASSLAYRGDAYEQYF.

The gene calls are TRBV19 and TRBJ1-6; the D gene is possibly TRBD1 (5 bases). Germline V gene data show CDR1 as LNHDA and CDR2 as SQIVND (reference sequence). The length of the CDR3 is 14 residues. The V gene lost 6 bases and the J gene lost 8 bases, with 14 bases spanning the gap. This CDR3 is CASRIGGLDSPLHF. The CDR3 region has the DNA TGTGCCAGTAGAATCGGGGGTCTTGATTCACCCCTCCACTTT. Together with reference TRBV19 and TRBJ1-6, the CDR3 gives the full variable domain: DGGITQSPKYLFRKEGQNVTLSCEQNLNHDAMYWYRQDPGQGLRLIYYSQIVNDFQKGDIAEGYSVSREKKESFPLTVTSAQKNPTAFYLCASRIGGLDSPLHFGNGTRLTVT.

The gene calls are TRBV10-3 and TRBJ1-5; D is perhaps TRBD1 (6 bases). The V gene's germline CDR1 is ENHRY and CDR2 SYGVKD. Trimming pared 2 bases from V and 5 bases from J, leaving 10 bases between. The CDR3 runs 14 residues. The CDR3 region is CAISEGGGDQPQHF. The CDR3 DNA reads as TGTGCCATCAGTGAGGGCGGGGGCGATCAGCCCCAGCATTTT.

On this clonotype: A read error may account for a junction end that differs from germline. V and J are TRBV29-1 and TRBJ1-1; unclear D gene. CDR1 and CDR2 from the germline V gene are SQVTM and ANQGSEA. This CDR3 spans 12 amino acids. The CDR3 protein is CSVGRENAEAFF. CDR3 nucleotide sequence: TGCAGCGTAGGGAGGGAGAACGCTGAGGCTTTCTTT.

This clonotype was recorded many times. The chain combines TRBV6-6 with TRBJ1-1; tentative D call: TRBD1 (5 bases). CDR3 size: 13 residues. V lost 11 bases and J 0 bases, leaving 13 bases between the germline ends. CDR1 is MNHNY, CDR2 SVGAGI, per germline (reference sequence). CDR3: CAGQMTVNTEAFF. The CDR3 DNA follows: TGTGCCGGACAAATGACGGTGAACACTGAAGCTTTCTTT.

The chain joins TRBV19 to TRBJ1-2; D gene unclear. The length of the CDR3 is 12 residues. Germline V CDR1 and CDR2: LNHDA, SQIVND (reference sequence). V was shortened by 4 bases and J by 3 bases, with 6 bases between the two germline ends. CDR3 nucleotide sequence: TGTGCCAGTAGTAGTGCGGACTATGGCTACACCTTC. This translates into CASSSADYGYTF. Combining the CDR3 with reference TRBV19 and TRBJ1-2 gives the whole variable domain DGGITQSPKYLFRKEGQNVTLSCEQNLNHDAMYWYRQDPGQGLRLIYYSQIVNDFQKGDIAEGYSVSREKKESFPLTVTSAQKNPTAFYLCASSSADYGYTFGSGTRLTVV.

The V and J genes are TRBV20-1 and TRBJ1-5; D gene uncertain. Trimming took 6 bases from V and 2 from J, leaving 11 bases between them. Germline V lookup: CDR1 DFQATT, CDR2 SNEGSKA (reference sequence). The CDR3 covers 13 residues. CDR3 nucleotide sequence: TGCAGTGCCAGTCGGGTTGGCAATCAGCCCCAGCATTTT. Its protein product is CSASRVGNQPQHF.

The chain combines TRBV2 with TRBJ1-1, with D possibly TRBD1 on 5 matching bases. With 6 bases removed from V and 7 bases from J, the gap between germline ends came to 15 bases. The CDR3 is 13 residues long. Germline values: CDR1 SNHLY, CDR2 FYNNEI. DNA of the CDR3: TGTGCCAGCAGGGACGGACACAGTCTTGAAGCTTTCTTT. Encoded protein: CASRDGHSLEAFF.

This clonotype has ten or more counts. CDR3 loop: CASSDGATNSNQPQHF. The CDR3 DNA is TGTGCCAGCAGTGATGGGGCCACCAATAGCAATCAGCCCCAGCATTTT. V gene TRBV6-1 combines with J gene TRBJ1-5, with D maybe TRBD1 (5 bases). The germline V gene encodes CDR1 MNHNS and CDR2 SASEGT. The V end was cut by 3 bases, the J end by 0 bases, with 12 bases between. CDR3 length equals 16 residues.

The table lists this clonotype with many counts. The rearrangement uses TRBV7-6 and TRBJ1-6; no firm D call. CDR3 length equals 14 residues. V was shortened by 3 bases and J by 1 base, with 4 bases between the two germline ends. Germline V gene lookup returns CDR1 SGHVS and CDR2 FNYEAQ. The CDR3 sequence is CASSLSSYNSPLHF. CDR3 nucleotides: TGTGCCAGCAGCTTGAGTTCCTATAATTCACCCCTCCACTTT.

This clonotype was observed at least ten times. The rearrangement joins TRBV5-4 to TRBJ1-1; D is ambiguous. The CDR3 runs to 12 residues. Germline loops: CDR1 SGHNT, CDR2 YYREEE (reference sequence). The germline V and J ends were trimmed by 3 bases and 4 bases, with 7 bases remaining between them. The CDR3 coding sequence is TGTGCCAGCAGCTCCTTTAGCACTGAAGCTTTCTTT. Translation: CASSSFSTEAFF.

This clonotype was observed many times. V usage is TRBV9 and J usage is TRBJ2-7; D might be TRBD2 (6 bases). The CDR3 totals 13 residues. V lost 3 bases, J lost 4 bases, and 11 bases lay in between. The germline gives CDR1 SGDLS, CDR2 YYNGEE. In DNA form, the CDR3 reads TGTGCCAGCAGCGGTCGACGGGAGTACGAGCAGTACTTC. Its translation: CASSGRREYEQYF.

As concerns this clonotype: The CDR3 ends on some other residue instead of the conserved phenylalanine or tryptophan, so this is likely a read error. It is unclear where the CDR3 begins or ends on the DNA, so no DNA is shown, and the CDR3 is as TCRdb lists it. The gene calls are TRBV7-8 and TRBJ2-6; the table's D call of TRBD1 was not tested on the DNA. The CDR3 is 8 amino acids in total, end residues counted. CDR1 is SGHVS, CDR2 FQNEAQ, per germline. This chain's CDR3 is CASSFYGA.

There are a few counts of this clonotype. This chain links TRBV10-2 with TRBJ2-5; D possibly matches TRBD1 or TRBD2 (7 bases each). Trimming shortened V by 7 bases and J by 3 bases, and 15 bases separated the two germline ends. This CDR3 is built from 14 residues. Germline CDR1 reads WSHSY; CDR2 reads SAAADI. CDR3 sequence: CASIQGGHEETQYF. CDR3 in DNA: TGCGCCAGCATCCAGGGGGGGCACGAAGAGACCCAGTACTTC.

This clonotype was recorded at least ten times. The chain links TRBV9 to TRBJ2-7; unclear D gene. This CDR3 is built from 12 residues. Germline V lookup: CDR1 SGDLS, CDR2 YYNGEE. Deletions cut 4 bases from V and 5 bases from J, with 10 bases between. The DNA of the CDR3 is TGTGCCAGCAGCTCCAGAGAGGACGAGCAGTACTTC. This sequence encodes CASSSREDEQYF.

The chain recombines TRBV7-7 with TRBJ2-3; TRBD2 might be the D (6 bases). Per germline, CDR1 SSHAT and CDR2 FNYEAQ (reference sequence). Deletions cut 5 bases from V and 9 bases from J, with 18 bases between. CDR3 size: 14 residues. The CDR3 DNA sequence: TGTGCCAGCAGCCAACGGCACGCTAGCGCGACGCAGTATTTT. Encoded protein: CASSQRHASATQYF. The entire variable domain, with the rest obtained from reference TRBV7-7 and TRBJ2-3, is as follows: GAGVSQSPRYKVTKRGQDVTLRCDPISSHATLYWYQQALGQGPEFLTYFNYEAQPDKSGLPSDRFSAERPEGSISTLTIQRTEQRDSAMYRCASSQRHASATQYFGPGTRLTVL.

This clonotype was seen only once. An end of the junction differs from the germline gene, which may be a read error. In nucleotides, the CDR3 is TGTGCCATCGGTGAGGACCCCTATCAGCCCCAGCATTTT. Amino acid sequence: CAIGEDPYQPQHF. V usage is TRBV10-3 and J usage is TRBJ1-5; D is unclear. The CDR3 runs to 13 residues. Germline loops: CDR1 ENHRY, CDR2 SYGVKD.

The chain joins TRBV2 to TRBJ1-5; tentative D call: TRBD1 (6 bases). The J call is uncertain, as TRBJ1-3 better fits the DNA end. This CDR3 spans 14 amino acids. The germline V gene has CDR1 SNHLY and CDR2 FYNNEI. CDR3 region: CASSRRTDGNTIYF. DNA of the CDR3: TGTGCCAGCAGCCGAAGGACAGACGGAAACACCATATATTTT.

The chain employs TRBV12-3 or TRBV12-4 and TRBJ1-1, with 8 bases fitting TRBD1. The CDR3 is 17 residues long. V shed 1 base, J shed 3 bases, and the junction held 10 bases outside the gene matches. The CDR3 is CASSLERGGQEYTEAFF. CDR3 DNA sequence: TGTGCCAGCAGTTTAGAGCGAGGGGGACAGGAGTACACTGAAGCTTTCTTT.

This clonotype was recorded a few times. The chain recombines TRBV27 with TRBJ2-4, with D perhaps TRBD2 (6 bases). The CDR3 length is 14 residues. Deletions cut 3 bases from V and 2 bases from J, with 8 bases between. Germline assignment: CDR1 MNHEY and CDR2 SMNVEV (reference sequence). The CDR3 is CASSLRGSKNIQYF. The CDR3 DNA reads TGTGCCAGCAGTTTGCGGGGCTCCAAAAACATTCAGTACTTC.

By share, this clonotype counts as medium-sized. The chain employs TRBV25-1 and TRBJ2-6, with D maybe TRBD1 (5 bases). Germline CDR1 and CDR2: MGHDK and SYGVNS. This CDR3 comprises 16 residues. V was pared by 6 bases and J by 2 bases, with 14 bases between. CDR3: CASSPGMGTGANVLTF. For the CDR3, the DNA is TGTGCCAGCAGCCCAGGGATGGGAACTGGGGCCAACGTCCTGACTTTC.